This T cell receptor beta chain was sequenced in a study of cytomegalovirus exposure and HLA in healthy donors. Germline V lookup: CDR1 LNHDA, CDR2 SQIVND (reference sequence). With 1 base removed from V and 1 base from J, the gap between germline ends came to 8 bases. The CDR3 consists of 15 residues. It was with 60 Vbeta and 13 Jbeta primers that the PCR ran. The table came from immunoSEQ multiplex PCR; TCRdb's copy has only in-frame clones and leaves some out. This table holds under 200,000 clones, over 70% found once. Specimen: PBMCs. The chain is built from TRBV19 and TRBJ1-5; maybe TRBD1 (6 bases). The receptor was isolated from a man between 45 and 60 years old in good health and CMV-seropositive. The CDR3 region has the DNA TGTGCCAGTAGTATAGGAGGGGGAAGCAATCAGCCCCAGCATTTT. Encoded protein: CASSIGGGSNQPQHF.